This TCR beta chain originates from a study of T cells in localized non-small cell lung cancer. This clone was observed once. Antigen specificity is unknown. Overall study results and limits: Exceeding tumor, uninvolved adjacent lung had the highest T cell clonality.

The CDR3 contains 15 residues. V dropped 1 base and J dropped 1; count of bases not matched to a gene: 2. Germline CDR1 reads SGHDN; CDR2 reads FVKESK. Only in-frame clones appear in the TCRdb table, and some are missing; sequencing was by immunoSEQ multiplex PCR. The sample has 40,000 to 55,000 clones, about four fifths seen once. The source was peripheral blood mononuclear cells, collected before any cancer treatment. This chain joins TRBV14 and TRBJ2-7; 9 nucleotides align to TRBD1. This TCR derives from a man aged 40 to 75 with stage III lung adenocarcinoma. CDR3 protein: CASSQAGTGSYEQYF. CDR3 coding DNA: TGTGCCAGCAGCCAAGCCGGGACAGGGTCCTACGAGCAGTACTTC.